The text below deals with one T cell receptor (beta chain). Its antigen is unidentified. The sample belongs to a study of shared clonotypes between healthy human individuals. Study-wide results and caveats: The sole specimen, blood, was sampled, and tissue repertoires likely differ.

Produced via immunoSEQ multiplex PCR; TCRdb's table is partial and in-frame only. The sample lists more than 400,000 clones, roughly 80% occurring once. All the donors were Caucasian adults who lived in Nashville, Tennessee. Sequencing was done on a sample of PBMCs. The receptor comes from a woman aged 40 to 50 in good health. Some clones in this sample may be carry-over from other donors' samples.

The CDR3 sequence: CASSERWDFSNQPQHF. The DNA for the CDR3 is TGTGCCAGCAGTGAACGGTGGGATTTTAGCAATCAGCCCCAGCATTTT. J is TRBJ1-5 and V is TRBV2, with D hard to call. The CDR3 has 16 amino acids. The V and J ends lost 2 bases and 0 bases respectively, with 11 bases between them. Germline V lookup: CDR1 SNHLY, CDR2 FYNNEI.